Presented here are 10 T cell receptor beta chains from one specimen sequenced in a study of blood T cell repertoires in COVID-19. Profiling relied on immunoSEQ multiplex PCR, and the TCRdb table lists in-frame clones only, not all of them. The table shows 200,000 to 300,000 clones, with 88% occurring only once. The sample comprised peripheral blood. The receptor source for this set is a man aged 55 to 70 who had recovered from COVID-19.

CDR3 bases: TGTGCCAGCTCAACTGATCCCGGGACAAGGAAAGAAGCTTTCTTT. Its protein product is CASSTDPGTRKEAFF. This chain links TRBV18 with TRBJ1-1, with D tentatively TRBD1 (6 bases). The V gene lost 5 bases and the J gene lost 8 bases, with 21 bases spanning the gap. The CDR3 is 15 residues long. Germline CDR1 and CDR2: KGHSH and LQKENI.

A single count supports this clone. The chain is built from TRBV3-1 (or the pseudogene TRBV3-2) and TRBJ2-7; D gene unclear. Trimming left V 2 bases short and J 1 base short, with 6 bases between. The length of the CDR3 is 13 residues. Per the germline V gene, CDR1 is LGHDT and CDR2 is YNNKEL (reference sequence). For the CDR3, the DNA is TGTGCCAGCAGCCAATACAGATCCTACGAGCAGTACTTC. Its protein is CASSQYRSYEQYF.

The gene calls are TRBV9 and TRBJ1-2; D might be TRBD1 (6 bases). V was pared by 6 bases and J by 5 bases, with 14 bases between. The germline gives CDR1 SGDLS, CDR2 YYNGEE. The CDR3 contains 13 residues. CDR3 sequence: CASNSAGEYGYTF. In nucleotides, the CDR3 is TGTGCCAGCAACTCGGCAGGGGAATATGGCTACACCTTC.

This sequence joins TRBV3-1 (or the pseudogene TRBV3-2) and TRBJ2-2, with D possibly being TRBD2 (6 bases). Germline CDR1 is LGHDT and CDR2 is YNNKEL (reference sequence). The CDR3 runs to 15 residues. V gave up 2 bases and J gave up 5 bases, with 12 bases separating them. The CDR3 spells CASSQLRAGTGELFF. As DNA, the CDR3 is TGTGCCAGCAGCCAATTGCGCGCGGGGACCGGGGAGCTGTTTTTT.

The chain combines TRBV11-2 with TRBJ2-7; D possibly corresponds to TRBD1 (6 bases). Per the germline V gene, CDR1 is SGHAT and CDR2 is FQNNGV. Trimming stripped 1 base from V and 2 bases from J, with 12 bases between. The CDR3 runs 15 residues. As DNA, the CDR3 is TGTGCCAGCAGCTTAGGCAGGGGTCCCCCCTACGAGCAGTACTTC. This translates into CASSLGRGPPYEQYF.

The chain employs TRBV25-1 and TRBJ2-2, with 8 bases fitting TRBD2. The trim removed 6 bases at V and 4 bases at J, leaving 4 bases unmatched. CDR3 length equals 14 residues. In germline, CDR1 is MGHDK, CDR2 SYGVNS. The CDR3 nucleotides are TGTGCCAGCAGAGGGGCGGGGGGCACCGGGGAGCTGTTTTTT. It encodes CASRGAGGTGELFF.

The rearrangement uses TRBV19 and TRBJ2-1; tentatively, D is TRBD1 (6 bases). CDR3 length equals 17 residues. Germline lookup yields CDR1 LNHDA and CDR2 SQIVND (reference sequence). V gave up 2 bases and J gave up 0 bases, with 14 bases separating them. The CDR3 region is CASSITGSVFSYNEQFF. Written as DNA, the CDR3 is TGTGCCAGTAGTATAACAGGGTCGGTGTTCTCCTACAATGAGCAGTTCTTC.

The J gene is TRBJ2-5, the V gene TRBV9, with 8 positions matching TRBD2. The CDR3 runs 17 residues. Germline loops: CDR1 SGDLS, CDR2 YYNGEE. Losses at the gene ends were 1 base for V and 1 base for J; bases not matched to a gene: 9. Here the CDR3 DNA reads TGTGCCAGCAGCGTATCTTTCCTAGCGGGCCTCCAAGAGACCCAGTACTTC. It is translated as CASSVSFLAGLQETQYF.

This clone appeared a single time. The genes are TRBV7-9 and TRBJ2-3, with unresolved D. From germline, CDR1 is SEHNR and CDR2 FQNEAQ (reference sequence). Trimming cost V 1 base and J 5 bases, with 16 bases left between them. CDR3 length: 16 residues. The CDR3 DNA is TGTGCCAGCAGCTTAGAGGTGGGCTCCCTGGGAGATACGCAGTATTTT. It is translated as CASSLEVGSLGDTQYF.

The gene calls are TRBV12-3 or TRBV12-4 and TRBJ1-1, with D hard to call. The ends were cut back, 3 bases at V and 8 bases at J, with 10 bases in the middle. This CDR3 is built from 12 residues. The CDR3 is CASSFREAEAFF. The CDR3 DNA follows: TGTGCCAGCAGTTTTCGGGAAGCAGAAGCTTTCTTT.